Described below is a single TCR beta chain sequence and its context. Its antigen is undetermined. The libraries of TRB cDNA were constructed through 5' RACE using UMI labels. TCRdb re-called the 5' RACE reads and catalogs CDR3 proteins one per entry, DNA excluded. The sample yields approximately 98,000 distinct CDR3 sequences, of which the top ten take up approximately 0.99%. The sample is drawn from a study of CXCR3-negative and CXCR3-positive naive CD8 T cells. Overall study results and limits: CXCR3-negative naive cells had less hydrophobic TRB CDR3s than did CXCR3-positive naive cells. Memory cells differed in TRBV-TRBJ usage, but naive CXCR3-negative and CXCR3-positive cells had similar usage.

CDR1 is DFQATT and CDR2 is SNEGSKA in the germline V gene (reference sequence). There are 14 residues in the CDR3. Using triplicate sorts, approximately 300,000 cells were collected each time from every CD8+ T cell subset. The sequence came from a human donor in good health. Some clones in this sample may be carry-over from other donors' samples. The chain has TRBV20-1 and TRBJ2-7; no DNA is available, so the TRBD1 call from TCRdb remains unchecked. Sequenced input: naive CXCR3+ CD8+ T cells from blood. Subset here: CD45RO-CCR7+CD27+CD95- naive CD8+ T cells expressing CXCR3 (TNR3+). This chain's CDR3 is CSANAWDSSYEQYF.